The 25 T cell receptor beta chains in this list originate from one sample, sequenced in a study of T cell clones after liver transplantation. Only in-frame clones appear in the TCRdb table, and some are missing; sequencing was by immunoSEQ multiplex PCR. The table has tens of thousands of clones, approximately 80% seen once. The source material was CD4+ T cells from blood, sampled less than 50 months after liver transplant. The source of these receptors is a human patient who received a liver transplant. Among the T cells, some may be from the graft donor.

The chain has TRBV5-4 and TRBJ1-6; the match to TRBD1 covers 8 bases. CDR1 and CDR2 from the germline V gene are SGHNT and YYREEE (reference sequence). This CDR3 region has 16 residues. Germline trimming cut 0 bases from V and 6 bases from J; bases unmatched to any gene: 5. The CDR3 is CASSLDRGASNSPLHF. The CDR3 nucleotides are TGTGCCAGCAGCTTGGACAGGGGGGCGAGTAATTCACCCCTCCACTTT.

V usage is TRBV7-2 and J usage is TRBJ2-1, with D hard to call. V gave up 5 bases and J gave up 10 bases, with 21 bases separating them. This CDR3 contains 15 residues. Germline-derived CDR1 and CDR2 are SGHTA and FQGNSA. The chain's CDR3 is CASSRTLVTGQEQFF. CDR3 DNA: TGTGCCAGCAGCCGCACCCTAGTTACCGGTCAAGAGCAGTTCTTC.

The CDR3 DNA sequence: TGTGCCAGCAGCTATGGAGGGCAGCCCCAGCATTTT. Amino acids: CASSYGGQPQHF. V usage is TRBV7-6 and J usage is TRBJ1-5, with no clear D. The CDR3 spans 12 residues. Deletions cut 4 bases from V and 7 bases from J, with 8 bases between. In germline, CDR1 is SGHVS, CDR2 FNYEAQ. Drawing the rest from reference TRBV7-6 and TRBJ1-5, the complete variable domain is GAGVSQSPRYKVTKRGQDVALRCDPISGHVSLYWYRQALGQGPEFLTYFNYEAQQDKSGLPNDRFSAERPEGSISTLTIQRTEQRDSAMYRCASSYGGQPQHFGDGTRLSIL.

This chain links TRBV2 with TRBJ1-6; D is undetermined. Germline CDR1 and CDR2: SNHLY and FYNNEI. Trimming cost V 6 bases and J 0 bases, with 12 bases left between them. The CDR3 loop spans 16 amino acids. CDR3 sequence: CASRTTVSSYNSPLHF. The CDR3 DNA reads TGTGCCAGCAGGACGACGGTGAGCTCCTATAATTCACCCCTCCACTTT.

In its sample, this clone was seen many times. The genes are TRBV9 and TRBJ2-2; D perhaps matches TRBD1 (6 bases). CDR1 and CDR2 from the germline V gene are SGDLS and YYNGEE. The CDR3 consists of 14 residues. The V end lost 4 bases, the J end lost 8 bases, and 15 bases lay between the germline ends. CDR3: CASSPHRDVGELFF. CDR3 DNA sequence: TGTGCCAGCAGCCCACACAGGGACGTGGGGGAGCTGTTTTTT.

The sample holds one count of this clone. J is TRBJ2-7 and V is TRBV28; D ambiguous. Germline V lookup: CDR1 MDHEN, CDR2 SYDVKM. The CDR3 is 11 residues long. The ends were cut back, 7 bases at V and 3 bases at J, with 7 bases in the middle. CDR3 coding DNA: TGTGCCAGCACTCGCTTCTACGAGCAGTACTTC. It specifies CASTRFYEQYF.

V usage is TRBV18 and J usage is TRBJ1-5, with unresolved D. CDR1 and CDR2 (germline): KGHSH, LQKENI. The CDR3 extends over 14 amino acids. The V end was cut by 3 bases, the J end by 0 bases, with 6 bases between. CDR3 in amino acids: CASSPGLSNQPQHF. The CDR3 DNA sequence: TGTGCCAGCTCACCGGGCCTTAGCAATCAGCCCCAGCATTTT.

The chain joins TRBV28 to TRBJ1-2, with TRBD1 matching over 8 bases. The trim removed 3 bases at V and 4 bases at J, leaving 7 bases unmatched. Germline-derived CDR1 and CDR2 are MDHEN and SYDVKM. This CDR3 has 15 amino acids. Here the CDR3 reads CASSLFGTGSYGYTF. CDR3 coding DNA: TGTGCCAGCAGTTTGTTTGGGACAGGTTCCTATGGCTACACCTTC.

This chain uses TRBV2 with TRBJ1-5; 12 positions match TRBD1. This CDR3 has 16 residues. V lost 5 bases, J lost 6 bases, and 8 bases stayed unmatched. Per the germline V gene, CDR1 is SNHLY and CDR2 is FYNNEI. CDR3 sequence: CASSWGQGAHSQPQHF. The CDR3 coding sequence is TGTGCCAGCAGTTGGGGACAGGGGGCGCATAGTCAGCCCCAGCATTTT.

This clone was seen a single time. The J gene is TRBJ2-5, the V gene TRBV7-2; weak D call: TRBD2 (7 bases). This CDR3 is built from 14 residues. Trimming shortened V by 1 base and J by 9 bases, and 15 bases separated the two germline ends. Germline V gene data show CDR1 as SGHTA and CDR2 as FQGNSA. The CDR3 bases are TGTGCCAGCAGCTTAGAGGGGGGGCCATTGGCCCAGTACTTC. As protein: CASSLEGGPLAQYF.

This clone was counted once. The V gene is TRBV11-2, the J gene TRBJ2-1, with 7 nucleotides matching TRBD2. The CDR3 length is 15 residues. Germline V lookup: CDR1 SGHAT, CDR2 FQNNGV. J lost 6 bases, V lost 5 bases, and 10 bases had no gene match. The CDR3 protein is CASSPLAGQTNEQFF. The DNA for the CDR3 is TGTGCCAGCAGCCCCTTAGCGGGCCAAACCAATGAGCAGTTCTTC.

CDR3 residues: CASKKQGTDQPQHF. In DNA, the CDR3 is TGTGCCAGCAAAAAACAGGGCACTGATCAGCCCCAGCATTTT. The rearrangement links TRBV6-1 to TRBJ1-5; a weak D match, TRBD1 (6 bases). The V end was cut by 7 bases, the J end by 5 bases, with 15 bases between. Germline assignment: CDR1 MNHNS and CDR2 SASEGT. There are 14 residues in the CDR3.

This clone has only one observation. V and J are TRBV30 and TRBJ2-5, with TRBD2 matching over 14 bases. CDR3 length: 15 residues. V lost 7 bases to trimming and J lost 3 bases; unmatched junction nucleotides: 7. The germline V gene has CDR1 GTSNPN and CDR2 SVGIG (reference sequence). The CDR3 loop reads CASSGLAGGEETQYF. The CDR3 DNA sequence: TGTGCCTCGAGCGGACTAGCGGGAGGCGAAGAGACCCAGTACTTC.

This chain joins TRBV6-1 and TRBJ2-7; D not certain. This CDR3 is 16 amino acids long. CDR1 is MNHNS, CDR2 SASEGT, per germline. V was shortened by 2 bases and J by 7 bases, with 21 bases between the two germline ends. This CDR3 is CASSEPGWGNQGEQYF. For the CDR3, the DNA is TGTGCCAGCAGTGAACCAGGTTGGGGTAACCAAGGGGAGCAGTACTTC.

This clone was counted once. This chain links TRBV4-2 with TRBJ2-3; tentatively, D is TRBD1 or TRBD2 (5 bases each). Per germline, CDR1 LGHNA and CDR2 YNFKEQ. The CDR3 runs 15 residues. V was clipped by 1 base and J by 3 bases, with 11 bases between them. The CDR3 spells CASSQVGRNTDTQYF. CDR3 DNA: TGTGCCAGCAGCCAAGTGGGACGGAATACAGATACGCAGTATTTT.

The chain combines TRBV19 with TRBJ2-2; 7 bases match TRBD1. There are 15 residues in the CDR3. V trimming: 7 bases; J trimming: 1 base; junction bases outside the gene matches: 6. Germline V gene data show CDR1 as LNHDA and CDR2 as SQIVND (reference sequence). The DNA of the CDR3 is TGTGCCAGTAAAAGGGGACAGCAGAACACCGGGGAGCTGTTTTTT. Protein product: CASKRGQQNTGELFF.

The chain uses TRBV5-6 and TRBJ2-5; 7 positions match TRBD1. V gave up 0 bases and J gave up 5 bases; unmatched junction bases: 7. The CDR3 is 15 residues long. Germline values: CDR1 SGHDT, CDR2 YYEEEE. The CDR3 here is CASSLEQGRSETQYF. The DNA of the CDR3 is TGTGCCAGCAGCTTGGAACAGGGGAGATCGGAGACCCAGTACTTC.

The V call is TRBV7-2, the J call TRBJ2-5; D remains ambiguous. The CDR3 is made up of 15 amino acids. The germline V gene has CDR1 SGHTA and CDR2 FQGNSA. V was clipped by 1 base and J by 2 bases, with 11 bases between them. CDR3 coding DNA: TGTGCCAGCAGCTTAGTTCCGGGTCTTCAAGAGACCCAGTACTTC. Its protein product is CASSLVPGLQETQYF.

This chain joins TRBV27 and TRBJ1-2; TRBD1 matches at 7 bases. Germline lookup yields CDR1 MNHEY and CDR2 SMNVEV (reference sequence). This CDR3 is 14 amino acids long. The junction had 12 bases not matched to a gene; V was cut back by 6 bases and J by 8 bases. The CDR3 is CASRTRDSLFGYTF. The CDR3 region has the DNA TGTGCCAGCAGGACACGGGACAGTTTGTTCGGCTACACCTTC.

V gene TRBV7-7 combines with J gene TRBJ2-2; TRBD1 matches at 9 bases. The V gene's germline CDR1 is SSHAT and CDR2 FNYEAQ (reference sequence). V shed 0 bases and J 7 bases; nucleotides not matched to a gene: 6. The CDR3 totals 16 residues. The CDR3 coding sequence is TGTGCCAGCAGCTTAGCGCGGGACAGGGTCGGCGGGGAGCTGTTTTTT. As protein: CASSLARDRVGGELFF.

The chain links TRBV7-6 to TRBJ2-5, with 7 bases identical to TRBD2. Germline V gene lookup returns CDR1 SGHVS and CDR2 FNYEAQ. Trimming removed 3 bases from V and 4 bases from J; junction bases left unmatched: 17. The CDR3 extends over 18 amino acids. The CDR3 here is CASSLSVLAAGAPETQYF. In DNA form, the CDR3 reads TGTGCCAGCAGCTTGTCGGTGTTGGCGGCGGGAGCTCCAGAGACCCAGTACTTC.

The chain combines TRBV4-3 with TRBJ2-3; D is possibly TRBD1 or TRBD2 (5 bases each). This CDR3 region has 15 residues. Looked up from germline, CDR1 is LGHNA and CDR2 is YSLEER. V was cut by 3 bases and J by 2 bases, with 12 bases left in between. CDR3 in DNA: TGCGCCAGCAGCCATCAGGGACGGATCACAGATACGCAGTATTTT. Translating gives CASSHQGRITDTQYF.

V usage is TRBV4-1 and J usage is TRBJ1-5; no reliable D call. Germline V gene data show CDR1 as MGHRA and CDR2 as YSYEKL. CDR3 length equals 13 residues. Trimming removed 0 bases at V and 6 bases at J, with 6 bases between. The CDR3 DNA follows: TGCGCCAGCAGCCAAGATCCGGGTCAGCCCCAGCATTTT. It specifies CASSQDPGQPQHF.

This chain joins TRBV27 and TRBJ2-1; a weak D match, TRBD2 (5 bases). The germline CDR1 and CDR2 sequences are MNHEY and SMNVEV (reference sequence). The CDR3 extends over 16 amino acids. Trimming shortened V by 1 base and J by 3 bases, and 13 bases separated the two germline ends. CDR3 loop: CASSLFSRAVYNEQFF. The CDR3 DNA sequence: TGTGCCAGCAGTTTATTTTCGCGGGCTGTCTACAATGAGCAGTTCTTC.

V is TRBV14 and J is TRBJ1-6, with 8 bases lining up with TRBD1. This CDR3 has 15 residues. Germline V gene sequence: CDR1 SGHDN, CDR2 FVKESK. V was clipped by 1 base and J by 6 bases; unmatched bases: 2. The CDR3 DNA reads as TGTGCCAGCAGCCAAGGGACAGGGCGTAATTCACCCCTCCACTTT. It specifies CASSQGTGRNSPLHF.